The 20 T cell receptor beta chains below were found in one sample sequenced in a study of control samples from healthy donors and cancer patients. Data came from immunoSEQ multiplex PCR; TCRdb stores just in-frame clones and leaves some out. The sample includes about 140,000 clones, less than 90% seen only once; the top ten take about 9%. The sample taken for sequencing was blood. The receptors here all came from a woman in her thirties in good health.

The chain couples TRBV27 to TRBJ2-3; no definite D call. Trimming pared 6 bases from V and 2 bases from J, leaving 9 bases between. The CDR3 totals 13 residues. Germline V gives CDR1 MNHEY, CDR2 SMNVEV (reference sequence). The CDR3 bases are TGTGCCAGCAGGGCGGAGCTCACAGATACGCAGTATTTT. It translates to CASRAELTDTQYF.

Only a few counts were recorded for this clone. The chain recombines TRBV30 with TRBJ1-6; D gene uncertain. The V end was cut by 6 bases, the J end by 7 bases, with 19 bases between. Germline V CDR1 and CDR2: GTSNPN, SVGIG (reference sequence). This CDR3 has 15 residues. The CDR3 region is CACNPPGPRNSPLHF. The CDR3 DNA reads TGTGCCTGTAACCCCCCCGGCCCCAGAAATTCACCCCTCCACTTT.

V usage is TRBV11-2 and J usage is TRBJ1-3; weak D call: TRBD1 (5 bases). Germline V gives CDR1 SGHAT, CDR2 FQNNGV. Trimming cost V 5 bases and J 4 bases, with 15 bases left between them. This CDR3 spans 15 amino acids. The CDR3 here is CASSPQGVRGNTIYF. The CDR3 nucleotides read TGTGCCAGCAGCCCCCAGGGTGTGCGGGGAAACACCATATATTTT.

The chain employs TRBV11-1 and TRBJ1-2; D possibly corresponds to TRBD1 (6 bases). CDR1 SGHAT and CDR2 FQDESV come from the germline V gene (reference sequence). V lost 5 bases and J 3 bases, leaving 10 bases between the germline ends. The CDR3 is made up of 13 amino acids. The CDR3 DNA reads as TGTGCCAGCAGCCCAGGGACACACTATGGCTACACCTTC. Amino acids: CASSPGTHYGYTF.

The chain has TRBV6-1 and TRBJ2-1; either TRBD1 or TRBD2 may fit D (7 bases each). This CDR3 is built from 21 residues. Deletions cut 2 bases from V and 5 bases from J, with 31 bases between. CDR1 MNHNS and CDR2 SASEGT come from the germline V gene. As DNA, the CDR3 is TGTGCCAGCAGTGAATCCCCCAGGACAGGTATTCTAGCGGTAGGACACAATGAGCAGTTCTTC. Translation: CASSESPRTGILAVGHNEQFF.

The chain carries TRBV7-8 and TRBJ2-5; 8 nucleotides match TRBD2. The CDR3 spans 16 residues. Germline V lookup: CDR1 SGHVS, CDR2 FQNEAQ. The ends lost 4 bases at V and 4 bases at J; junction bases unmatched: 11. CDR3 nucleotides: TGTGCCAGCAGCTCCCATGGGAGCGGGAGCCCAGAGACCCAGTACTTC. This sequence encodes CASSSHGSGSPETQYF.

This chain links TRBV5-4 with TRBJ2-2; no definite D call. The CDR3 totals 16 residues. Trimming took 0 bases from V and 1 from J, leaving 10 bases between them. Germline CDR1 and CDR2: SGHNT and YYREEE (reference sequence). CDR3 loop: CASSLDPLENTGELFF. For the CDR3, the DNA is TGTGCCAGCAGCTTGGACCCTCTTGAGAACACCGGGGAGCTGTTTTTT.

Here the CDR3 reads CASSLGGQNNEKLFF. CDR3 nucleotides: TGTGCCAGCAGCCTCGGGGGACAGAACAATGAAAAACTGTTTTTT. The V gene is TRBV6-5, the J gene TRBJ1-4, with 7 bases lining up with TRBD1. Germline loops: CDR1 MNHEY, CDR2 SVGAGI. The CDR3 length is 15 residues. The J segment lost 5 bases and the V segment lost 6 bases, leaving 9 bases of the junction unmatched.

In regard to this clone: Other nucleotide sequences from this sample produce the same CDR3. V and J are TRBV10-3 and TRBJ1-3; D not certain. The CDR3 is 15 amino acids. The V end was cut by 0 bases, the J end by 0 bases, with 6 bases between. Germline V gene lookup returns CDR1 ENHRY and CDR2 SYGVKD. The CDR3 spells CAISESTDSGNTIYF. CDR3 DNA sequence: TGTGCCATCAGTGAGTCGACTGACTCTGGAAACACCATATATTTT.

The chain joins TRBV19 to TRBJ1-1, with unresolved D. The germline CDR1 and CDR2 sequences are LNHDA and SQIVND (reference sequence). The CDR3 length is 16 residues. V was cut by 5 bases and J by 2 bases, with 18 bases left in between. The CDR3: CASSAPTDYRNTEAFF. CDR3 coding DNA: TGTGCCAGTAGTGCTCCCACCGACTACCGTAACACTGAAGCTTTCTTT.

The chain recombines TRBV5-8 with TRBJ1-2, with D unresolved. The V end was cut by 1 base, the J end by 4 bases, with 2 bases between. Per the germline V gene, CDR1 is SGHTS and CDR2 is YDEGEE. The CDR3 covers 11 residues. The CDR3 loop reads CASSLSYGYTF. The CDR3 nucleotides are TGTGCCAGCAGCTTGAGCTATGGCTACACCTTC.

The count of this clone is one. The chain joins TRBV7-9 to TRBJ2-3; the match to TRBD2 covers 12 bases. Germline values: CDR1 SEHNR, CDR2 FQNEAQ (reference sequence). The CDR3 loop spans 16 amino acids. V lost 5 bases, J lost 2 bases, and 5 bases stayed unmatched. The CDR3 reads CASSTGLAGFTDTQYF. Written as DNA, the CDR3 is TGTGCCAGCAGCACCGGACTAGCGGGGTTCACAGATACGCAGTATTTT.

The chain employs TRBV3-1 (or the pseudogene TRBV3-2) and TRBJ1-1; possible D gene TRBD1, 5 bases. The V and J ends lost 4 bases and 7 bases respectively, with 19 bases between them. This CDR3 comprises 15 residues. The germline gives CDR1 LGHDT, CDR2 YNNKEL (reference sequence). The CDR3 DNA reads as TGTGCCAGCAGCCCGCAAATCAGGGCGAAGGATGAAGCTTTCTTT. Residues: CASSPQIRAKDEAFF.

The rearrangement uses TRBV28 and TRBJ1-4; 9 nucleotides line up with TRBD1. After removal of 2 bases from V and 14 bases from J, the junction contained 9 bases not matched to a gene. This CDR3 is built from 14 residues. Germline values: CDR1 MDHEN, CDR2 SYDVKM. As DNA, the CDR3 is TGTGCCAGCAGTTTACCTTTTTCCGGGACAGGGCTGTTTTTT. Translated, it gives CASSLPFSGTGLFF.

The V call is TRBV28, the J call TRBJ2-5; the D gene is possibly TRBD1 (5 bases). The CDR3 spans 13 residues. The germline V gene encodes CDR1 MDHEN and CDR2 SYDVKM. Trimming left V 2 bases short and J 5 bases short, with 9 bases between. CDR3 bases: TGTGCCAGCAGTTTAGCAGGGCGGGAGACCCAGTACTTC. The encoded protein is CASSLAGRETQYF.

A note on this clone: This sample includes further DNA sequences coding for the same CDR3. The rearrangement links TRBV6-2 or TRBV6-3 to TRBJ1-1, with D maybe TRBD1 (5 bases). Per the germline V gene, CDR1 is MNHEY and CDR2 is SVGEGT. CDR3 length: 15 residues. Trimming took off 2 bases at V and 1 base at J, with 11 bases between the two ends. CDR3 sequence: CASSYRGGRNTEAFF. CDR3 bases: TGTGCCAGCAGTTACCGGGGGGGTCGGAACACTGAAGCTTTCTTT.

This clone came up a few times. CDR3 DNA sequence: TGCAGCGCGCCCAGGGAAGGGAACACTGAAGCTTTCTTT. It encodes CSAPREGNTEAFF. The chain joins TRBV29-1 to TRBJ1-1; D might be TRBD1 (5 bases). Per the germline V gene, CDR1 is SQVTM and CDR2 is ANQGSEA. The CDR3 consists of 13 residues. V shed 7 bases and J shed 1 base, with 13 bases lying between them.

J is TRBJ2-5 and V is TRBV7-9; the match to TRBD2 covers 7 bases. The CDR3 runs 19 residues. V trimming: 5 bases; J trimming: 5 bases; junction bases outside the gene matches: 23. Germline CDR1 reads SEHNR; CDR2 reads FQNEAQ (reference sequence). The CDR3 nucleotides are TGTGCCAGCAGCAGGGTCCCCCCGACGCGCGGGAGAACCGGGGAGACCCAGTACTTC. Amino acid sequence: CASSRVPPTRGRTGETQYF.

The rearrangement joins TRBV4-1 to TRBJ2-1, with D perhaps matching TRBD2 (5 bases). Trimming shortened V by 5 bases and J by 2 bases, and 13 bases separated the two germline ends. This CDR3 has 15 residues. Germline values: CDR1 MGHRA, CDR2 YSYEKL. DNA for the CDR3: TGCGCCAGCAGCAGAAGCGGATCCACCTACAATGAGCAGTTCTTC. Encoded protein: CASSRSGSTYNEQFF.

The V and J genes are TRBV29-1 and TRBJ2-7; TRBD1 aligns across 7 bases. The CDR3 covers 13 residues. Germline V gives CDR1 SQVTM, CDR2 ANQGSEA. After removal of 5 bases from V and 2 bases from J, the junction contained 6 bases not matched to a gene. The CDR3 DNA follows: TGCAGCGTTAAAACTACAGGGGCCTACGAGCAGTACTTC. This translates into CSVKTTGAYEQYF.